The 24 T cell receptor beta chains reported below all come from one sample, sequenced in a study of neurological immune-mediated disorders. TCRdb passed the 5' RACE reads through MiXCR, listing each CDR3 protein once. The data show 20,000 or so distinct CDR3 sequences, with roughly 15% seen just once and about 15% held by the top ten. The material sequenced was PBMCs. The receptors were gathered from a female donor with HTLV-1-associated myelopathy (HAM/TSP).

This clonotype has a count of ten or more. The CDR3 DNA sequence: TGTGCCAGCAGTGAATTAATGTGGGGAGACTCCTACGAGCAGTACTTC. It encodes CASSELMWGDSYEQYF. The chain is built from TRBV2 and TRBJ2-7, with a possible D match to TRBD2 (5 bases). The CDR3 has 16 residues. The germline gives CDR1 SNHLY, CDR2 FYNNEI. V lost 2 bases and J lost 0, with 14 bases in between.

At least ten counts were recorded for this clonotype. This chain connects TRBV28 to TRBJ2-3, with D possibly being TRBD2 (5 bases). In germline, CDR1 is MDHEN, CDR2 SYDVKM. CDR3 length: 14 amino acids. Deletions cut 8 bases from V and 0 bases from J, with 12 bases between. The CDR3, as DNA: TGTGCCAGCCTGGAGGCAGATAGCACAGATACGCAGTATTTT. Translated: CASLEADSTDTQYF.

The table lists this clonotype with many counts. The V gene is TRBV6-2 or TRBV6-3, the J gene TRBJ2-7; no clear D gene. V was shortened by 2 bases and J by 5 bases, with 4 bases between the two germline ends. This CDR3 has 11 residues. Per the germline V gene, CDR1 is MNHEY and CDR2 is SVGEGT. CDR3 DNA: TGTGCCAGCAGTTACGTCAACGAGCAGTACTTC. Its translation: CASSYVNEQYF.

This chain connects TRBV7-9 to TRBJ2-3, with 9 bases aligning to TRBD2. V shed 5 bases, J shed 7 bases, and the junction held 7 bases outside the gene matches. Germline V gene data show CDR1 as SEHNR and CDR2 as FQNEAQ (reference sequence). The CDR3 is 14 residues long. CDR3 sequence (DNA): TGTGCCAGCAGCCCTCCTAGCGGGGAGTATACGCAGTATTTT. This gives the protein CASSPPSGEYTQYF.

This clonotype was seen many times. The V and J genes are TRBV20-1 and TRBJ2-3, with D possibly matching TRBD1 (5 bases). The CDR3 sequence is 14 residues long. CDR1 is DFQATT, CDR2 SNEGSKA, per germline (reference sequence). The V and J ends lost 1 base and 4 bases respectively, with 12 bases between them. The CDR3: CSARVGVKADTQYF. DNA of the CDR3: TGCAGTGCTAGAGTAGGGGTGAAGGCAGATACGCAGTATTTT.

With regard to this clonotype: A clone one base away is much larger, so this may be a read error. The chain couples TRBV7-3 to TRBJ1-1; possible D gene TRBD1, 5 bases. Germline loops: CDR1 SGHTA, CDR2 FQGTGA. V lost 7 bases and J 8 bases, leaving 17 bases between the germline ends. The CDR3 is 13 residues long. The chain's CDR3 is CASIPIRQGEAFF. CDR3 DNA sequence: TGTGCCAGCATCCCCATCCGTCAGGGAGAAGCTTTCTTT.

This clonotype is classed as medium-sized. The V and J genes are TRBV12-3 or TRBV12-4 and TRBJ2-2; tentatively, D is TRBD2 (5 bases). This CDR3 region has 15 residues. V dropped 2 bases and J dropped 5 bases, with 12 bases sitting between them. CDR3 nucleotides: TGTGCCAGCAGTTTACTCACTAGTGGGACCGGGGAGCTGTTTTTT. It codes for CASSLLTSGTGELFF.

This clonotype is termed medium-sized. The chain couples TRBV12-3 or TRBV12-4 to TRBJ2-7; TRBD1 aligns across 8 bases. This CDR3 region has 14 residues. The ends lost 5 bases at V and 2 bases at J; junction bases unmatched: 5. The CDR3 nucleotides are TGTGCCAGCAGTCCCCGGACAGGGACCTACGAGCAGTACTTC. Translating it yields CASSPRTGTYEQYF.

The sample holds many counts of this clonotype. The genes are TRBV12-3 or TRBV12-4 and TRBJ2-7, with 14 bases aligning to TRBD2. Trimming cost V 1 base and J 6 bases; bases outside gene matches: 5. This CDR3 is built from 16 residues. CDR3 protein: CASSLGGTSGSLEQYF. DNA for the CDR3: TGTGCCAGCAGTTTAGGGGGGACTAGCGGGAGCCTCGAGCAGTACTTC.

This clonotype was found many times. The chain uses TRBV7-2 and TRBJ2-5; D may be TRBD1 or TRBD2 (5 bases each). This CDR3 has 14 amino acids. The germline gives CDR1 SGHTA, CDR2 FQGNSA. V was pared by 6 bases and J by 2 bases, with 13 bases between. CDR3 nucleotides: TGTGCCAGCAGGAGGGGCCTTGGGCAAGAGACCCAGTACTTC. The encoded protein is CASRRGLGQETQYF.

This clonotype was observed at least ten times. J is TRBJ2-3 and V is TRBV7-2; D gene unclear. This CDR3 region has 14 residues. Trimming removed 5 bases at V and 11 bases at J, with 20 bases between. Germline-derived CDR1 and CDR2 are SGHTA and FQGNSA. CDR3 protein: CASSLLRTEERQYF. DNA for the CDR3: TGTGCCAGCAGCCTCCTCAGGACCGAGGAGAGGCAGTATTTT.

This clonotype was counted ten times or more. The V and J genes are TRBV27 and TRBJ1-4; D is undetermined. V lost 2 bases, J lost 7 bases, and 5 bases lay in between. This CDR3 contains 12 residues. CDR1 and CDR2 (germline): MNHEY, SMNVEV (reference sequence). The CDR3 DNA sequence: TGTGCCAGCAGTTTAAACGGTGAAAAACTGTTTTTT. Translated, it gives CASSLNGEKLFF.

At least ten counts were recorded for this clonotype. This chain's CDR3 is CSAGGQTQTYGYTF. The CDR3 DNA sequence: TGCAGTGCTGGGGGACAGACACAAACCTATGGCTACACCTTC. The chain employs TRBV20-1 and TRBJ1-2, with TRBD1 matching 7 bases. After removal of 5 bases from V and 4 bases from J, the junction contained 10 bases not matched to a gene. Germline V CDR1 and CDR2: DFQATT, SNEGSKA (reference sequence). The CDR3 covers 14 residues.

This clonotype was recorded at least ten times. The CDR3 region has the DNA TGTGCTAGTGGTTGGGTGACAGGGGGCACACCGTCTGGCTACACCTTC. Translation gives CASGWVTGGTPSGYTF. This rearrangement joins TRBV12-5 to TRBJ1-2; 10 bases match TRBD1. This CDR3 is 16 amino acids long. V gave up 4 bases and J gave up 7 bases; unmatched junction bases: 12. Germline CDR1 is LGHNT and CDR2 is FRNRAP.

This clonotype was seen many times. This chain uses TRBV20-1 with TRBJ1-1, with TRBD1 identical over 11 bases. V lost 0 bases to trimming and J lost 5 bases; unmatched junction nucleotides: 8. The CDR3 has 16 residues. The germline V gene encodes CDR1 DFQATT and CDR2 SNEGSKA (reference sequence). CDR3 DNA: TGCAGTGCTAGAGATGGGACAGGGGGGACGGGGACTGAAGCTTTCTTT. Translated: CSARDGTGGTGTEAFF.

The chain is built from TRBV20-1 and TRBJ2-1; 10 positions agree with TRBD1. The germline V gene has CDR1 DFQATT and CDR2 SNEGSKA (reference sequence). There are 14 residues in the CDR3. Unmatched junction bases numbered 8, after V lost 6 bases and J lost 6 bases. The CDR3 is CSAAGTGALNEQFF. CDR3 nucleotides: TGCAGTGCGGCCGGGACAGGGGCGCTCAATGAGCAGTTCTTC.

The sample holds many counts of this clonotype. The chain has TRBV5-5 and TRBJ2-1, with TRBD1 identical over 9 bases. Per germline, CDR1 SGHKS and CDR2 YYEKEE (reference sequence). The CDR3 extends over 12 amino acids. Germline trimming cut 2 bases from V and 13 bases from J; bases unmatched to any gene: 4. CDR3 sequence: CASSFRTGDQFF. DNA for the CDR3: TGTGCCAGCAGCTTTCGGACAGGGGATCAGTTCTTC.

This clonotype has at least ten counts. The rearrangement links TRBV20-1 to TRBJ2-7; possibly TRBD1 or TRBD2 for D (5 bases each). From germline, CDR1 is DFQATT and CDR2 SNEGSKA (reference sequence). Deletions cut 1 base from V and 7 bases from J, with 20 bases between. The CDR3 covers 15 residues. In DNA form, the CDR3 reads TGCAGTGCTAGAGCCCCCCCTGAGGGGCTCCCAGAGCAGTACTTC. Encoded protein: CSARAPPEGLPEQYF.

This clonotype showed up many times. The V and J genes are TRBV25-1 and TRBJ1-5; D not certain. Germline V gene lookup returns CDR1 MGHDK and CDR2 SYGVNS. CDR3 length: 15 amino acids. V was shortened by 10 bases and J by 0 bases, with 16 bases between the two germline ends. As DNA, the CDR3 is TGTGCCAATCAGGACCGATCACATAGCAATCAGCCCCAGCATTTT. It specifies CANQDRSHSNQPQHF.

This clonotype was detected ten times or more. The chain joins TRBV7-2 to TRBJ2-7; D gene ambiguous. Germline V gives CDR1 SGHTA, CDR2 FQGNSA. The CDR3 covers 14 residues. With 1 base removed from V and 1 base from J, the gap between germline ends came to 8 bases. In DNA form, the CDR3 reads TGTGCCAGCAGCTTAGGGACGGCATCCTACGAGCAGTACTTC. Amino acids: CASSLGTASYEQYF.

This clonotype rates as medium-sized (0.01 to 0.1%). The rearrangement uses TRBV7-8 and TRBJ2-3; weak D call: TRBD2 (6 bases). The ends were cut back, 1 base at V and 2 bases at J, with 10 bases in the middle. Germline V gives CDR1 SGHVS, CDR2 FQNEAQ. This CDR3 is 15 amino acids long. The CDR3 nucleotides are TGTGCCAGCAGCTTAGTTCGGGAGACCACAGATACGCAGTATTTT. This gives the protein CASSLVRETTDTQYF.

The table lists this clonotype with many counts. The chain combines TRBV9 with TRBJ2-1; 7 bases match TRBD2. CDR1 and CDR2 from the germline V gene are SGDLS and YYNGEE. Trimming removed 0 bases from V and 8 bases from J; junction bases left unmatched: 11. The CDR3 is 16 residues long. The DNA of the CDR3 is TGTGCCAGCAGCGTAGATGCCCGCGCGGGAGACGATGAGCAGTTCTTC. It encodes CASSVDARAGDDEQFF.

This clonotype was seen many times. The chain couples TRBV20-1 to TRBJ2-3, with 10 nucleotides matching TRBD2. The CDR3 spans 15 residues. Germline loops: CDR1 DFQATT, CDR2 SNEGSKA (reference sequence). V shed 0 bases, J shed 3 bases, and the junction held 3 bases outside the gene matches. The CDR3 DNA is TGCAGTGCTAGAGAAGCGGGGGGGCGGACAGATACGCAGTATTTT. It encodes CSAREAGGRTDTQYF.

The V gene is TRBV5-1, the J gene TRBJ1-2, with unresolved D. Germline-derived CDR1 and CDR2 are SGHRS and YFSETQ. This CDR3 has 12 amino acids. V lost 4 bases and J lost 4, with 8 bases in between. DNA for the CDR3: TGCGCCAGCAGCCGGGAGAGCTATGGCTACACCTTC. Translation: CASSRESYGYTF.